The 2 T cell receptor beta chains below come from one sample, sequenced in a study of T cell responses to AZD1222 COVID-19 vaccine. Only in-frame clones appear in the TCRdb table, and some are missing; sequencing was by immunoSEQ multiplex PCR. The top ten clones hold 9.2% of a sample with 150,000 to 200,000 clones, almost 95% of them seen once. Specimen: peripheral blood, collected on day 0 of AZD1222 vaccination. These receptors all come from an adult in good health.

The rearrangement joins TRBV18 to TRBJ2-5; D call uncertain. Trimming left V 2 bases short and J 0 bases short, with 7 bases between. CDR3 length: 14 residues. Germline values: CDR1 KGHSH, CDR2 LQKENI. Here the CDR3 reads CASSPREYQETQYF. The CDR3 region has the DNA TGTGCCAGCTCACCAAGAGAGTACCAAGAGACCCAGTACTTC.

The chain is built from TRBV12-3 or TRBV12-4 and TRBJ2-2; no clear D. CDR3 length: 13 residues. V lost 5 bases and J lost 4, with 8 bases in between. CDR3: CASSPQATGELFF. The CDR3 DNA reads TGTGCCAGCAGTCCTCAAGCCACCGGGGAGCTGTTTTTT.